This T cell receptor beta chain was captured in a study of blood T cell repertoires in COVID-19. On the study more broadly: Samples came from the United States, Italy and Spain, spanning acute and convalescent COVID-19. The cDNA or gDNA used as material had been derived from T cells, B-cell-depleted T cells, or PBMCs.

This CDR3 has 15 residues. J was trimmed by 3 bases and V by 3 bases; bases with no gene match: 8. CDR1 DFQATT and CDR2 SNEGSKA come from the germline V gene (reference sequence). In the source study's methods: Estimated nucleated cell counts came from reference gene primer amplification. Data came from immunoSEQ multiplex PCR; TCRdb stores just in-frame clones and leaves some out. The V and J calls and clone size come from that table; D and trimming were worked out from the DNA. This sample carries 100,000 to 150,000 clones, around 76% of them seen once, and the ten largest clones take more than 5.5%.

The chain joins TRBV20-1 to TRBJ2-3, with 8 positions matching TRBD2. Sequencing used peripheral blood. The TCR originated in a man between 60 and 75 years old with acute or convalescent COVID-19. As DNA, the CDR3 is TGCAGTGCTAGTGCCAGCGGGGGATGGACAGATACGCAGTATTTT. Its translation: CSASASGGWTDTQYF.